A single T cell receptor (beta chain) is shown here with its context. Its antigen is not identified. The CDR3 sequence is 16 residues long. Trimming cost V 4 bases and J 1 base; bases outside gene matches: 2. Germline V CDR1 and CDR2: ENHRY, SYGVKD. This entry is derived from a study of T cell responses to AZD1222 COVID-19 vaccine. Findings and limits, study-wide: Donors skewed white British and female; clonal diversity was possibly underestimated. Regions 160-218 and 743-854 held dominance among vaccine-associated CD4 TCRs, which spanned spike. Nearly half of the spike-specific TCRs reportedly recognize variant regions that carry no mutations.

Profiling relied on immunoSEQ multiplex PCR, and the TCRdb table lists in-frame clones only, not all of them. The table shows roughly 170,000 clones, with 90% to 95% occurring only once. The chain uses TRBV10-3 and TRBJ2-2, with TRBD2 matching over 11 bases. The clonotype comes from an adult who received the AZD1222 COVID-19 vaccine. Sequenced material: peripheral blood, taken 28 days after the second AZD1222 dose. The CDR3 DNA reads TGTGCCATCAGTGCAGGGACTAGCGGGAACACCGGGGAGCTGTTTTTT. This gives the protein CAISAGTSGNTGELFF.